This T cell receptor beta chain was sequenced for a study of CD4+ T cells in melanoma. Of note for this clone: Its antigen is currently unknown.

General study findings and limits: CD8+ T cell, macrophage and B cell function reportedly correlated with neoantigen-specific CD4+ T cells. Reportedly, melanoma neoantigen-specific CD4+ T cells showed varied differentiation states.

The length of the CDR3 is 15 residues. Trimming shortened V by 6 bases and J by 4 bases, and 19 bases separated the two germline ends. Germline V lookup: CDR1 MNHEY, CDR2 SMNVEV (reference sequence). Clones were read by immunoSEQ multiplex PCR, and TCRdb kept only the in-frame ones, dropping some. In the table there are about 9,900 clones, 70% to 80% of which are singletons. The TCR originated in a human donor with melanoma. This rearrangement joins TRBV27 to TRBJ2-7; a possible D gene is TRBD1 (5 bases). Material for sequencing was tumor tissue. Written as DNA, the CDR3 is TGTGCCAGCAGCATTTCCCCAGGGAACCTGTACGAGCAGTACTTC. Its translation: CASSISPGNLYEQYF.